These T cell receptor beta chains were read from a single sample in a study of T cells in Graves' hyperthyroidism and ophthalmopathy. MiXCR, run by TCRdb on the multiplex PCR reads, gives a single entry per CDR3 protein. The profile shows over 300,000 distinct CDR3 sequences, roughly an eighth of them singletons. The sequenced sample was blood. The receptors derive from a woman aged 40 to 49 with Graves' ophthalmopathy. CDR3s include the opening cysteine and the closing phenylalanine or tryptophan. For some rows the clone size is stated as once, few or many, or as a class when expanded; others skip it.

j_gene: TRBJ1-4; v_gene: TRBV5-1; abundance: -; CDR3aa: CASSWDRVGEKLFF
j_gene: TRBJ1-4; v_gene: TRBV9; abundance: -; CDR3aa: CASSFSGTEYEKLFF
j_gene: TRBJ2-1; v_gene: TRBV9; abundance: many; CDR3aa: CASSTGTSGIDEQFF
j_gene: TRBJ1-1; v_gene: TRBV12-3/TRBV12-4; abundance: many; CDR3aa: CASTLTGTEAFF
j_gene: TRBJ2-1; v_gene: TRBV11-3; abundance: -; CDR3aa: CASRAGRTSDNEQFF
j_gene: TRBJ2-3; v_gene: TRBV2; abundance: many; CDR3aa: CASSDRSGVRTDTQYF
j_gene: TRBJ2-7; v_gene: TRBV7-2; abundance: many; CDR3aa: CASSLSPPPPYEQYF
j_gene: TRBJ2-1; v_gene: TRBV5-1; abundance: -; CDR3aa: CASSLWQGGSNEQFF
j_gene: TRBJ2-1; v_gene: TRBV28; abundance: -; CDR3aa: CASSLLRGGAYNEQFF
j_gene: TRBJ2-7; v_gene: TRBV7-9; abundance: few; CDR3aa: CASSLQGAISYEQYF
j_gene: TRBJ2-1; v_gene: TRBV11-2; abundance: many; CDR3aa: CASSPRQAGGPYEQFF